The T cell receptor (beta chain) under discussion was sequenced for a study of cytomegalovirus exposure and HLA in healthy donors. The study ran its PCR with 60 Vbeta and 13 Jbeta primers. TCRdb's copy holds only in-frame clones and misses some; the assay was immunoSEQ multiplex PCR. The data hold 150,000 to 200,000 clones, with approximately 72% observed a single time. Of note for this clone: The antigen is undetermined.

The study, taken as a whole, reports: Per published reports, the classifier diagnosed cytomegalovirus status with high specificity and sensitivity. Researchers reported that three CMV-associated chains were confirmed in vitro as CMV antigen-specific.

This sequence was found in a middle-aged man in good health and CMV-seropositive. Sequencing was carried out using PBMCs.

The CDR3 protein is CASSLAAGNYYEQYF. The CDR3 nucleotides read TGTGCCAGCAGCTTAGCCGCGGGGAACTATTACGAGCAGTACTTC. The J gene is TRBJ2-5, the V gene TRBV7-2; D may be TRBD2 (6 bases). The tail of the sequence fits TRBJ2-7 better, so the J call may be wrong. CDR1 and CDR2 from the germline V gene are SGHTA and FQGNSA. CDR3 length: 15 residues.